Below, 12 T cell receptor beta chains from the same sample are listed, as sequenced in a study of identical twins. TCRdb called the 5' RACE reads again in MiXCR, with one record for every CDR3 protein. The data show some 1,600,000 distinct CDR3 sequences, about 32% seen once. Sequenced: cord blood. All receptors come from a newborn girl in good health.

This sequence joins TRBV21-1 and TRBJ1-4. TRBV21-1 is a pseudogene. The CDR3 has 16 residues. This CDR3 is CASSKTRKTTNEKLFF. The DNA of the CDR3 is TGTGCCAGCAGCAAAACCAGGAAAACAACTAATGAAAAACTGTTTTTT.

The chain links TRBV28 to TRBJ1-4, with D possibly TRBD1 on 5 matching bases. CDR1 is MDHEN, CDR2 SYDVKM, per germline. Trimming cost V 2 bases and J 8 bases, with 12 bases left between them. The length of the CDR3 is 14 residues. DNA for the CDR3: TGTGCCAGCAGTTTAGGGGGAGTGGTCGAAAAACTGTTTTTT. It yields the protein CASSLGGVVEKLFF.

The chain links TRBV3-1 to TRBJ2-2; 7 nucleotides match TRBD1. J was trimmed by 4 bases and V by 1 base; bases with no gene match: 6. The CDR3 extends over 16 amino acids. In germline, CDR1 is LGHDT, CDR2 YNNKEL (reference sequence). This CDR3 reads CASSQGLTGPTGELFF. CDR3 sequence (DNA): TGTGCCAGCAGCCAAGGCCTGACAGGGCCCACCGGGGAGCTGTTTTTT.

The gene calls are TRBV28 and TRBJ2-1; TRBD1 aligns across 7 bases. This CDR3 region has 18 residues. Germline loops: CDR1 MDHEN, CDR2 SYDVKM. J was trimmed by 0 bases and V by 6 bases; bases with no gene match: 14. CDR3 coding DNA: TGTGCCAGCAGCCTAGGGGGCCCTCTCGTTAGCTCCTACAATGAGCAGTTCTTC. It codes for CASSLGGPLVSSYNEQFF.

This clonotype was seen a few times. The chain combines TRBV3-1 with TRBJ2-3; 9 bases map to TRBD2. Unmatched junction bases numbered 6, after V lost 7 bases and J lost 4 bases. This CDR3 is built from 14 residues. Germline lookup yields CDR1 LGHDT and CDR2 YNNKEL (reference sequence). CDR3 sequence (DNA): TGTGCCAGCACCCGGCTAGCGGGGCCAGATACGCAGTATTTT. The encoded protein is CASTRLAGPDTQYF.

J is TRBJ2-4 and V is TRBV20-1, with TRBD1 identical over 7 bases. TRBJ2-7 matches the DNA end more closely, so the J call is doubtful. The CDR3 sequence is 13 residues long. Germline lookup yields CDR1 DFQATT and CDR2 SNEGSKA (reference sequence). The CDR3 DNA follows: TGCAGTGCTAGTAAGACAGGGTACTACGAGCAGTACTTC. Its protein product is CSASKTGYYEQYF.

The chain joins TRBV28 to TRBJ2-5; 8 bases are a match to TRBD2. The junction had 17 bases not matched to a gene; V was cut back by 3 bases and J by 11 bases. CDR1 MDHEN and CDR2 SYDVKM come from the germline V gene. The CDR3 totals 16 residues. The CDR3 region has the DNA TGTGCCAGCAGTTTCTTGGGCACTAGCGGTTACAATGAGCAGTACTTC. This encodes CASSFLGTSGYNEQYF.

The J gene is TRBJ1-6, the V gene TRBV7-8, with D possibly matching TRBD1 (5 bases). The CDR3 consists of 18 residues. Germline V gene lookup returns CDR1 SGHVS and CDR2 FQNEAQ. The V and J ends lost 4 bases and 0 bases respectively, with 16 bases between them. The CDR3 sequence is CASSSRGGIPSYNSPLHF. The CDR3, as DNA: TGTGCCAGCAGCTCGCGGGGGGGAATCCCCTCCTATAATTCACCCCTCCACTTT.

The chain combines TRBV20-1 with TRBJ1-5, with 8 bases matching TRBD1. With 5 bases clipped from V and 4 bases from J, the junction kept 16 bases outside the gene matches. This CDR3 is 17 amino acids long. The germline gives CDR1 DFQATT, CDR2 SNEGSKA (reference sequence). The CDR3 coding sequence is TGCAGTGCTCCTTCCGGACAGGGCGCGATTAGAAATCAGCCCCAGCATTTT. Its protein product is CSAPSGQGAIRNQPQHF.

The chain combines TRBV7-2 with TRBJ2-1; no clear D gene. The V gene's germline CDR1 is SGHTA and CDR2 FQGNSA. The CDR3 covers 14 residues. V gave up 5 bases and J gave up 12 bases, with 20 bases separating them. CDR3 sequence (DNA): TGTGCCAGCAGCCAGCTTTCGAAAGGTTCGGGGCAGTTCTTC. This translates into CASSQLSKGSGQFF.

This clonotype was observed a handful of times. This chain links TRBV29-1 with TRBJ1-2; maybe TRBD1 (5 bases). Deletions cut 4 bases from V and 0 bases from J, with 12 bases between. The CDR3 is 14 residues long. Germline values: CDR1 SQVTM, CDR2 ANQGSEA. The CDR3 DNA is TGCAGCGTTGCCCTGGGCAGGGCTAACTATGGCTACACCTTC. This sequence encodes CSVALGRANYGYTF.

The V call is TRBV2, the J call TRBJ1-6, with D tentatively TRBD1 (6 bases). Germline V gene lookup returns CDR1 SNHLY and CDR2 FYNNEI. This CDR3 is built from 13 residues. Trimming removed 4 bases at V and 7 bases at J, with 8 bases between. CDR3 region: CASSAGVNSPLHF. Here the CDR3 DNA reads TGTGCCAGCAGTGCAGGGGTCAATTCACCCCTCCACTTT.